This T cell receptor (beta chain) appears in the sequencing data of a study of T cells after yellow fever vaccination. The authors made TCR cDNA by 5'RACE template switching, adding a universal primer site and UMIs. MiXCR was run by TCRdb on the 5' RACE reads, yielding one entry per CDR3 protein. The data hold 100,000 to 150,000 distinct CDR3 sequences, with roughly 6.7% observed a single time. This clonotype was picked up many times. The CDR3 totals 11 residues. Between the trimmed V and J ends, which lost 5 bases and 3 bases, there was a span of 4 bases. The V and J genes are TRBV12-3 or TRBV12-4 and TRBJ1-2; the D is unclear. Sequences were derived from CD4+ T cells sorted from PBMCs, sampled around 10 days after the first yellow fever vaccination. The sequence was collected from a man aged 18 to 29 who received the YFV17D yellow fever vaccine. Here the CDR3 reads CASSPDYGYTF. CDR3 DNA: TGTGCCAGCAGTCCTGACTATGGCTACACCTTC.